This TCR beta chain stems from a study of blood T cell repertoires in COVID-19. Per the germline V gene, CDR1 is LGHDT and CDR2 is YNNKEL (reference sequence). With 0 bases clipped from V and 8 bases from J, the junction kept 6 bases outside the gene matches. The CDR3 totals 16 residues. Profiled with immunoSEQ multiplex PCR; TCRdb holds only in-frame clones, not every one. This sample has about 170,000 clones; about 80% occur once, and the top ten carry about 2.6%. Sequencing was performed on peripheral blood. This chain links TRBV3-1 (or the pseudogene TRBV3-2) with TRBJ2-1, with 11 bases that match TRBD2. This TCR was sampled from a human donor with acute or convalescent COVID-19. The donor label of this sample is uncertain. CDR3: CASSQDFLAGGDEQFF. The CDR3 bases are TGTGCCAGCAGCCAAGATTTCCTAGCGGGGGGCGATGAGCAGTTCTTC.